These T cell receptor beta chains were read from a single sample in a study of blood T cell repertoires in COVID-19. The table came from immunoSEQ multiplex PCR; TCRdb's copy has only in-frame clones and leaves some out. The sample lists about 220,000 clones, around 82% seen once, with less than 2.5% in the top ten. The sample comprised peripheral blood. Source of these receptors: a woman between 55 and 75 years old with acute or convalescent COVID-19. CDR3s include the opening cysteine and the closing phenylalanine or tryptophan. Fields, in order: V gene, J gene, clone size, CDR3 protein. Size tells how often a clone was seen (once, few, many) or the class of an expanded clone, and some rows leave it out.

v_gene: TRBV11-3
j_gene: TRBJ2-3
abundance: -
CDR3aa: CASSARAPDTQYF

v_gene: TRBV6-5
j_gene: TRBJ2-2
abundance: -
CDR3aa: CASSPRLGELFF

v_gene: TRBV4-1
j_gene: TRBJ1-6
abundance: few
CDR3aa: CASSQDPGGFSPLHF

v_gene: TRBV9
j_gene: TRBJ1-2
abundance: -
CDR3aa: CASSVAPGQGNGYTF

v_gene: TRBV6-1
j_gene: TRBJ1-6
abundance: -
CDR3aa: CASSEDPRNLHF

v_gene: TRBV12-3/TRBV12-4
j_gene: TRBJ2-7
abundance: -
CDR3aa: CASSFFTYEQYF

v_gene: TRBV9
j_gene: TRBJ1-5
abundance: -
CDR3aa: CASSAGKHSNQPQHF

v_gene: TRBV3-1/TRBV3-2
j_gene: TRBJ2-1
abundance: -
CDR3aa: CASSQGGGADYNEQFF

v_gene: TRBV5-1
j_gene: TRBJ1-6
abundance: -
CDR3aa: CASSFGGSLANSPLHF

v_gene: TRBV6-5
j_gene: TRBJ1-5
abundance: -
CDR3aa: CASSSQGGYQPQHF

v_gene: TRBV12-3/TRBV12-4
j_gene: TRBJ2-3
abundance: -
CDR3aa: CASSKGLGDTQYF

v_gene: TRBV6-5
j_gene: TRBJ1-5
abundance: -
CDR3aa: CASGADLSNQPQHF

v_gene: TRBV27
j_gene: TRBJ2-1
abundance: -
CDR3aa: CASRDRASTNEQFF

v_gene: TRBV29-1
j_gene: TRBJ2-7
abundance: -
CDR3aa: CSVGQGQSYEQYF

v_gene: TRBV18
j_gene: TRBJ1-3
abundance: -
CDR3aa: CASSPSGGPSGNTIYF

v_gene: TRBV6-2/TRBV6-3
j_gene: TRBJ1-1
abundance: -
CDR3aa: CASSYFSQGEAFF

v_gene: TRBV28
j_gene: TRBJ1-1
abundance: -
CDR3aa: CASSLVVENTEAFF

v_gene: TRBV7-2
j_gene: TRBJ1-1
abundance: -
CDR3aa: CASSLDRENEAFF

v_gene: TRBV7-9
j_gene: TRBJ1-2
abundance: -
CDR3aa: CASSLDSPMGYTF

v_gene: TRBV12-2
j_gene: TRBJ2-1
abundance: -
CDR3aa: CASRLPGGANEQFF

v_gene: TRBV30
j_gene: TRBJ1-1
abundance: -
CDR3aa: CAWNDRGTEAFF

v_gene: TRBV28
j_gene: TRBJ2-2
abundance: -
CDR3aa: CASVANTGELFF

v_gene: TRBV7-2
j_gene: TRBJ2-3
abundance: -
CDR3aa: CASSSETTLYTQYF

v_gene: TRBV5-6
j_gene: TRBJ2-7
abundance: -
CDR3aa: CASSLDTGIQYEQYF

v_gene: TRBV27
j_gene: TRBJ2-7
abundance: -
CDR3aa: CASSAGTGPSYEQYF

v_gene: TRBV3-1/TRBV3-2
j_gene: TRBJ1-2
abundance: -
CDR3aa: CASSQDQGFYYGYTF

v_gene: TRBV5-1
j_gene: TRBJ1-4
abundance: few
CDR3aa: CASSWTGLNEKLFF

v_gene: TRBV12-3/TRBV12-4
j_gene: TRBJ2-7
abundance: few
CDR3aa: CASSLRREYEQYF

v_gene: TRBV4-1
j_gene: TRBJ2-1
abundance: -
CDR3aa: CASSQIGRNNEQFF

v_gene: TRBV6-2/TRBV6-3
j_gene: TRBJ2-5
abundance: few
CDR3aa: CASSYPGLASYF

v_gene: TRBV28
j_gene: TRBJ2-7
abundance: -
CDR3aa: CATGDSYYEQYF

v_gene: TRBV6-5
j_gene: TRBJ1-5
abundance: -
CDR3aa: CASFSGTGNQPQHF

v_gene: TRBV19
j_gene: TRBJ2-2
abundance: -
CDR3aa: CASSLSGGGTGELFF

v_gene: TRBV4-2
j_gene: TRBJ1-4
abundance: few
CDR3aa: CASSQVPLGAATNEKLFF

v_gene: TRBV6-1
j_gene: TRBJ2-3
abundance: -
CDR3aa: CASSVSGGARTDTQYF

v_gene: TRBV3-1/TRBV3-2
j_gene: TRBJ1-1
abundance: -
CDR3aa: CASSQEQVVNTEAFF

v_gene: TRBV5-5
j_gene: TRBJ1-1
abundance: -
CDR3aa: CASSLRTGGLTEAFF

v_gene: TRBV10-3
j_gene: TRBJ1-1
abundance: few
CDR3aa: CAIRSTEMNTEAFF

v_gene: TRBV3-1/TRBV3-2
j_gene: TRBJ2-7
abundance: -
CDR3aa: CASSQFRSPQKQGARWYEQYF

v_gene: TRBV5-1
j_gene: TRBJ2-1
abundance: -
CDR3aa: CASSQGGNEQFF

v_gene: TRBV6-1
j_gene: TRBJ1-2
abundance: -
CDR3aa: CASSEAGQGYGYTF

v_gene: TRBV7-2
j_gene: TRBJ2-5
abundance: -
CDR3aa: CASSLVQGETQYF

v_gene: TRBV30
j_gene: TRBJ2-6
abundance: -
CDR3aa: CAWDRGAGANVLTF

v_gene: TRBV19
j_gene: TRBJ1-3
abundance: once
CDR3aa: CASRSRASGNTIYF

v_gene: TRBV7-2
j_gene: TRBJ2-3
abundance: -
CDR3aa: CASSLVGGAAGTDTQYF

v_gene: TRBV10-3
j_gene: TRBJ1-1
abundance: -
CDR3aa: CAISAGTGRRDTEAFF

v_gene: TRBV3-1/TRBV3-2
j_gene: TRBJ1-3
abundance: -
CDR3aa: CASSQEGGSGNTIYF

v_gene: TRBV7-2
j_gene: TRBJ1-1
abundance: -
CDR3aa: CASSSNLGQGAYTEAFF

v_gene: TRBV9
j_gene: TRBJ2-7
abundance: few
CDR3aa: CASSVDDRGEQYF

v_gene: TRBV3-1/TRBV3-2
j_gene: TRBJ1-1
abundance: -
CDR3aa: CASSRNMNTEAFF

v_gene: TRBV9
j_gene: TRBJ2-1
abundance: -
CDR3aa: CASSPGGAGSSYNEQFF

v_gene: TRBV10-3
j_gene: TRBJ1-3
abundance: -
CDR3aa: CAISARESSGNTIYF

v_gene: TRBV5-1
j_gene: TRBJ2-1
abundance: -
CDR3aa: CASSLLAGGPREQFF

v_gene: TRBV5-6
j_gene: TRBJ1-4
abundance: -
CDR3aa: CASSFEPGQGREKLFF

v_gene: TRBV7-9
j_gene: TRBJ2-7
abundance: -
CDR3aa: CASSRSPIEQYF